This entry is about one T cell receptor beta chain. Its target is unknown. The repertoire was sequenced with immunoSEQ multiplex PCR; TCRdb's copy has only in-frame clones and lacks some. The repertoire holds roughly 16,000 clones, around 93% seen once, with less than 4% in the top ten. The entry originates in a study of T cell repertoires in ileal Crohn's disease. General observations from the study: Clonal expansions were more frequent in active smokers than non-smokers at surgery.

The V end lost 1 base, the J end lost 0 bases, and 4 bases lay between the germline ends. The CDR3 contains 13 residues. The germline V gene has CDR1 SGHRS and CDR2 YFSETQ. The sample consisted of ileal tissue. This receptor was obtained from an adult with Crohn's disease. The chain is built from TRBV5-1 and TRBJ1-2; D is ambiguous. The CDR3 loop is CASSLSSNYGYTF. The CDR3 bases are TGCGCCAGCAGCTTGTCATCTAACTATGGCTACACCTTC.